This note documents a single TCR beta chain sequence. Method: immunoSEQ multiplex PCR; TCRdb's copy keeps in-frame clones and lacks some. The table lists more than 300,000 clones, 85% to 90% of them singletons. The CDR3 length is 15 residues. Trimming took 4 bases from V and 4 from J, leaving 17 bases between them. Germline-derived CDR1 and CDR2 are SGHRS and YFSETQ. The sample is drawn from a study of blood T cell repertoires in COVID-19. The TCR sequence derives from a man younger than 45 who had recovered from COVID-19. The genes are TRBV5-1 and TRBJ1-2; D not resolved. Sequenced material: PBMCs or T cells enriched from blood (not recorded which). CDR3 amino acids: CASSTNPSIVYGYTF. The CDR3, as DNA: TGCGCCAGCAGCACTAACCCTAGTATCGTCTATGGCTACACCTTC.